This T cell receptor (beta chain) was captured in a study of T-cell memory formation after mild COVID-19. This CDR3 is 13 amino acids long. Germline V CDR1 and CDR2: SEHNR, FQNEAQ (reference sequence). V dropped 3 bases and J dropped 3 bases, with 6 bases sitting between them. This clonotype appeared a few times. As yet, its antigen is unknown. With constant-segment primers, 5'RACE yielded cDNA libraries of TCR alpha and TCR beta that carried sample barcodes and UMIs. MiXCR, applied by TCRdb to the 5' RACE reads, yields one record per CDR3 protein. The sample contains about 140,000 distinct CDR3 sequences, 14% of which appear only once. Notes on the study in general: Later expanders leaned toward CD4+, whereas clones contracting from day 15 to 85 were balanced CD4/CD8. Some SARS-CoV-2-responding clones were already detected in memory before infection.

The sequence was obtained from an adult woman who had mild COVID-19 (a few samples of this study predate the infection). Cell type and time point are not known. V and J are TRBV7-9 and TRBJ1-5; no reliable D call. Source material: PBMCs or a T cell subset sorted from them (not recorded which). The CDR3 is CASSFDPNQPQHF. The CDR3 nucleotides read TGTGCCAGCAGCTTCGACCCCAATCAGCCCCAGCATTTT.